This T cell receptor (beta chain) was identified in a study of long-term antiretroviral therapy in people with HIV. Overall study results and limits: Therapy changes, viral resistance and ART adherence were not documented in the available data. Patients on ART gained diversity, which nonetheless stayed below transplant donor controls.

One or more pre-ART and two or more post-ART PBMC samples were available from each donor. Before they underwent DNA extraction, samples held about 1-10 million cryopreserved PBMC. The run of the v3.0 immunoSEQ assay was at survey level. Assay: immunoSEQ multiplex PCR; the TCRdb copy retains only in-frame clones and omits some. Of around 11,000 clones listed, about 89% were seen once; the top ten hold approximately 21%. Germline trimming cut 2 bases from V and 4 bases from J; bases unmatched to any gene: 4. The CDR3 length is 14 residues. Germline V CDR1 and CDR2: SGHTA, FQGNSA. Regarding this clone: Its antigen is currently unknown.

This receptor was identified in a woman in her thirties or forties with HIV. This chain uses TRBV7-2 with TRBJ1-2; TRBD1 aligns across 7 bases. Material: unsorted PBMCs, obtained 0.2 years before starting antiretroviral therapy. This chain's CDR3 is CASSLQGQFYGYTF. CDR3 coding DNA: TGTGCCAGCAGCTTACAGGGACAGTTCTATGGCTACACCTTC.